The rows below give T cell receptor beta chains drawn from one sample of a study of blood T cell repertoires in COVID-19. Profiling relied on immunoSEQ multiplex PCR, and the TCRdb table lists in-frame clones only, not all of them. Among about 280,000 clones listed, 83% were seen once. Sequencing used peripheral blood. Every receptor here comes from a woman aged 45-65 years who had recovered from COVID-19. Each CDR3 is given with its conserved first and last residue. A D gene is named only where the DNA matches it firmly. Size values are once, few and many counts, or a class for expanded clones, and some rows have none.

>.|TRBJ1-1|.|TRBV15
TGTGCCACCAGCAGAGATCAGGTTTTGAACACTGAAGCTTTCTTT
CATSRDQVLNTEAFF
>TRBD2|TRBJ2-3|few|TRBV6-5
TGTGCCAGCAGTTCCAGACTAGCGGGAGATAGAGATACGCAGTATTTT
CASSSRLAGDRDTQYF
>TRBD1|TRBJ1-5|many|TRBV19
TGTGCCAGTACCTGGCAGGGGGCAAGGAGCAATCAGCCCCAGCATTTT
CASTWQGARSNQPQHF
>TRBD1|TRBJ2-2|.|TRBV6-2/TRBV6-3
TGTGCCAGCAGTTACCCGGAGGACAGGGCGTACACCGGGGAGCTGTTTTTT
CASSYPEDRAYTGELFF
>TRBD2|TRBJ2-1|.|TRBV19
TGTGCCACCTCGTTAGCGGGAGGGCCAGGCAATGAGCAGTTCTTC
CATSLAGGPGNEQFF
>TRBD1|TRBJ1-1|.|TRBV7-2
TGTGCCAGCAGCCCTACAGGGGTGAACACTGAAGCTTTCTTT
CASSPTGVNTEAFF
>TRBD1|TRBJ1-5|.|TRBV6-5
TGTGCCAGCAGCCGGGACAGTAGCAATCAGCCCCAGCATTTT
CASSRDSSNQPQHF
>.|TRBJ2-1|.|TRBV12-3/TRBV12-4
TGTGCCAGCAGGCCAGGGGGGTACAATGAGCAGTTCTTC
CASRPGGYNEQFF
>.|TRBJ2-1|.|TRBV9
TGTGCCAGCAGCGTGGGACTTCGAGGAGAGCAGTTCTTC
CASSVGLRGEQFF
>.|TRBJ2-3|many|TRBV28
TGTGCCAGCAGTCTCAGTCGGGGTTCTAGGTCTAGGGATACGCAGTATTTT
CASSLSRGSRSRDTQYF
>.|TRBJ1-5|.|TRBV7-6
TGTGCCAGCAGCACTGGCGGGGGTCCAAATCAGCCCCAGCATTTT
CASSTGGGPNQPQHF
>.|TRBJ1-5|.|TRBV9
TGTGCCAGCAGTTCCCGATCAGTGGATCAGCCCCAGCATTTT
CASSSRSVDQPQHF
>TRBD1|TRBJ1-5|.|TRBV12-3/TRBV12-4
TGTGCCAGCAGTTTACAGGGGGCAGAGCCCCAGCATTTT
CASSLQGAEPQHF
>.|TRBJ2-1|.|TRBV7-3
TGTGCCAGCAGCTTAAGTCAGGAAACCTACAATGAGCAGTTCTTC
CASSLSQETYNEQFF
>TRBD1|TRBJ1-5|once|TRBV10-3
TGTGCCATCAAGGGACAGGGCCCTAGCAATCAGCCCCAGCATTTT
CAIKGQGPSNQPQHF
>.|TRBJ2-7|.|TRBV3-1/TRBV3-2
TGTGCCAGCAGCCTTTGGAGCTACGAGCAGTACTTC
CASSLWSYEQYF
>.|TRBJ2-1|few|TRBV4-3
TGCGCCAGCAGCCAAGATTTGACTAGTCCCAATGAGCAGTTCTTC
CASSQDLTSPNEQFF
>TRBD1|TRBJ2-7|.|TRBV7-2
TGTGCCAGCAGCTTTACAGGGGGGATCACCGAGCAGTACTTC
CASSFTGGITEQYF
>TRBD2|TRBJ2-1|.|TRBV11-2
TGTGCCAGCAGCCGCCGTACCGGGACTAGCGGTGAAGGTGAGCAGTTCTTC
CASSRRTGTSGEGEQFF
>.|TRBJ2-1|once|TRBV21-1
TGTGCCAGCAGCAAAGGGGGCAAACAAAATGAGCAGTTCTTC
CASSKGGKQNEQFF
>TRBD1|TRBJ1-3|once|TRBV27
TGTGCCAGGACCCAGACTCAGGGGGCGCCCGGAAACACCATATATTTT
CARTQTQGAPGNTIYF
>.|TRBJ2-1|.|TRBV6-5
TGTGCCAGCAGTTCTAATATTTTCGGAGGTGAGCAGTTCTTC
CASSSNIFGGEQFF
>TRBD1|TRBJ1-5|.|TRBV15
TGTGCCACCAGCAACCCGACAGGGGCTAATAATCAGCCCCAGCATTTT
CATSNPTGANNQPQHF
>.|TRBJ1-1|once|TRBV11-2
TGTGCCAGCAGCATAACAGAAAACACTGAAGCTTTCTTT
CASSITENTEAFF
>TRBD1|TRBJ1-1|.|TRBV6-2/TRBV6-3
TGTGCCAGCAGTTTGACGACAGGGGTCTTCCGGGCTTTCTTT
CASSLTTGVFRAFF
>TRBD2|TRBJ2-5|.|TRBV2
TGTGCCAGCAGTGTAGGGACTAGGGGAGAGACCCAGTACTTC
CASSVGTRGETQYF
>TRBD2|TRBJ2-1|.|TRBV4-3
TGCGCCAGCAGCCAAATGATGGTAGCGGGGGAGTACAATGAGCAGTTCTTC
CASSQMMVAGEYNEQFF
>.|TRBJ2-2|.|TRBV28
TGTGCCAGCAACCCCTTTTCGGGGGCCGGGGAGCTGTTTTTT
CASNPFSGAGELFF
>.|TRBJ1-1|.|TRBV2
TGTGCCAGCAGCCGCTATGGTGGCACTGAAGCTTTCTTT
CASSRYGGTEAFF
>TRBD1|TRBJ1-5|.|TRBV18
TGTGCCAGCTCACCACAGAGCCGGGACAGAAATCAGCCCCAGCATTTT
CASSPQSRDRNQPQHF
>TRBD2|TRBJ2-5|.|TRBV4-1
TGCGCCAGCAGCCAAGAGGTACTAGCGGGGGGGCTCGAAGAGACCCAGTACTTC
CASSQEVLAGGLEETQYF
>TRBD2|TRBJ2-5|.|TRBV9
TGTGCCAGCAGCGTAGCAGCGGGAGAATTTGAGACCCAGTACTTC
CASSVAAGEFETQYF
>TRBD1|TRBJ1-2|.|TRBV5-6
TGTGCCAGCAGCTTAACAGACAGGGTAATAACCGATGGCTACACCTTC
CASSLTDRVITDGYTF
>.|TRBJ2-3|.|TRBV6-6
TGTGCCAGCGGGACGACAGGAGACCCCATCGATACGCAGTATTTT
CASGTTGDPIDTQYF
>.|TRBJ1-2|.|TRBV28
TGTGCCAGCAATCAGCGGACTCTCGGCTACACCTTC
CASNQRTLGYTF
>.|TRBJ2-2|few|TRBV10-3
TGTGCCATCAGGGAGGTTTTGGGGGGATTCACCGGGGAGCTGTTTTTT
CAIREVLGGFTGELFF
>TRBD1|TRBJ1-5|.|TRBV4-1
TGCGCCAGCAGCCAAGGCGGACAGGGGTATAGCAATCAGCCCCAGCATTTT
CASSQGGQGYSNQPQHF
>.|TRBJ1-2|.|TRBV7-2
TGTGCCAGCAACGGGGGGCGGCAGGTTCCCTATTATGGCTACACCTTC
CASNGGRQVPYYGYTF
>TRBD2|TRBJ2-1|.|TRBV5-1
TGCGCCAGCAGCTTGAACGGGGGGTCCTACAATGAGCAGTTCTTC
CASSLNGGSYNEQFF
>.|TRBJ2-3|.|TRBV28
TGTGCCAGCAGTTTTGGGGGCGCCGGGGCTGGCACAGATACGCAGTATTTT
CASSFGGAGAGTDTQYF
>TRBD1|TRBJ2-3|.|TRBV7-8
TGTGCCAGCAGCTCCCTCCCAGGGGGCGGCACAGATACGCAGTATTTT
CASSSLPGGGTDTQYF
>TRBD1|TRBJ1-2|.|TRBV28
TGTGCCAGCAGCCCCCAAAGATACACAGGGGCAGAGTATGGCTACACCTTC
CASSPQRYTGAEYGYTF
>TRBD2|TRBJ2-1|few|TRBV9
TGTGCCAGCAGCTCCTCCTGGGGGGCTAGCGGGAGGGGCCTCGATGAGCAGTTCTTC
CASSSSWGASGRGLDEQFF
>.|TRBJ2-7|.|TRBV18
TGTGCCAGCTCACCAGCGGCGGGGAATGAGTACGAGCAGTACTTC
CASSPAAGNEYEQYF
>.|TRBJ2-1|.|TRBV5-1
TGCGCCAGCAGCACTGGACAGTTCGATGAGCAGTTCTTC
CASSTGQFDEQFF
>.|TRBJ2-2|.|TRBV27
TGTGCCAGCAGGGGGACTTTCGGGGAGCTGTTTTTT
CASRGTFGELFF
>.|TRBJ2-7|.|TRBV7-8
TGTGCCAGCAGCGAGGACACCTTCTCCTACGAGCAGTACTTC
CASSEDTFSYEQYF
>TRBD2|TRBJ2-1|.|TRBV5-1
TGCGCCAGCAGCCCTAGGCTAGCGGGAGACGGGCGGGAGCAGTTCTTC
CASSPRLAGDGREQFF
>.|TRBJ1-2|.|TRBV7-9
TGTGCCAGCAGCCCTGGACAGAGATATGGCTACACCTTC
CASSPGQRYGYTF
>.|TRBJ2-2|.|TRBV11-2
TGTGCCAGCAGCTTACCTACCGGGGAGCTGTTTTTT
CASSLPTGELFF
>TRBD1|TRBJ2-5|.|TRBV28
TGTGCCAGCAGGGGACAGGGGATAATATCAGGGGAGACCCAGTACTTC
CASRGQGIISGETQYF